Listed below are T cell receptor beta chains from one sample, sequenced in a study of blood T cell repertoires in COVID-19. Assay: immunoSEQ multiplex PCR; the TCRdb copy retains only in-frame clones and omits some. Of some 240,000 clones listed, approximately 89% are singletons. Sequencing was performed on peripheral blood. These receptors all stem from a woman in her thirties or forties who had recovered from COVID-19. The CDR3 runs from the conserved cysteine through the conserved F or W. A D gene is named only where the DNA matches it firmly. The size field is filled for only some rows; it gives once, few, many or a size class.

d_gene: -
v_gene: TRBV14
abundance: -
j_gene: TRBJ1-1
CDR3aa: CASSQGKGNMNTEAFF
CDR3nt: TGTGCCAGCAGCCAAGGGAAGGGGAACATGAACACTGAAGCTTTCTTT

d_gene: -
v_gene: TRBV20-1
abundance: -
j_gene: TRBJ1-2
CDR3aa: CSASPRVGYGYTF
CDR3nt: TGCAGTGCTAGTCCCCGGGTTGGCTATGGCTACACCTTC

d_gene: -
v_gene: TRBV19
abundance: -
j_gene: TRBJ2-6
CDR3aa: CASLQSSGANVLTF
CDR3nt: TGTGCCAGCCTACAGTCCTCTGGGGCCAACGTCCTGACTTTC

d_gene: TRBD1
v_gene: TRBV30
abundance: -
j_gene: TRBJ2-3
CDR3aa: CAWSVRDRGSNTQYF
CDR3nt: TGTGCCTGGAGTGTACGGGACAGGGGATCGAATACGCAGTATTTT

d_gene: -
v_gene: TRBV28
abundance: -
j_gene: TRBJ2-7
CDR3aa: CASSRGGYEQYF
CDR3nt: TGTGCCAGCAGTAGGGGGGGCTACGAGCAGTACTTC

d_gene: -
v_gene: TRBV29-1
abundance: -
j_gene: TRBJ1-4
CDR3aa: CSVGVAGEKLFF
CDR3nt: TGCAGCGTTGGAGTTGCGGGGGAAAAACTGTTTTTT

d_gene: -
v_gene: TRBV7-8
abundance: -
j_gene: TRBJ1-6
CDR3aa: CASSLRRVSYNSPLHF
CDR3nt: TGTGCCAGCAGCTTAAGGAGGGTCTCCTATAATTCACCCCTCCACTTT

d_gene: TRBD1
v_gene: TRBV7-9
abundance: once
j_gene: TRBJ1-1
CDR3aa: CASSPERGQLNAEAFF
CDR3nt: TGTGCCAGCAGCCCCGAACGGGGACAGCTGAACGCTGAAGCTTTCTTT

d_gene: -
v_gene: TRBV19
abundance: -
j_gene: TRBJ1-4
CDR3aa: CASNDRANEKLFF
CDR3nt: TGTGCCAGTAACGACAGAGCTAATGAAAAACTGTTTTTT

d_gene: -
v_gene: TRBV4-1
abundance: -
j_gene: TRBJ2-5
CDR3aa: CASSQGASIGETQYF
CDR3nt: TGCGCCAGCAGCCAAGGGGCCTCGATCGGAGAGACCCAGTACTTC

d_gene: -
v_gene: TRBV9
abundance: -
j_gene: TRBJ1-2
CDR3aa: CASSARGGYGYTF
CDR3nt: TGTGCCAGCAGCGCTAGGGGTGGGTATGGCTACACCTTC

d_gene: -
v_gene: TRBV10-3
abundance: -
j_gene: TRBJ2-3
CDR3aa: CAISEYRTEGGTDTQYF
CDR3nt: TGTGCCATCAGTGAGTATAGGACTGAGGGTGGCACAGATACGCAGTATTTT

d_gene: TRBD1
v_gene: TRBV28
abundance: -
j_gene: TRBJ2-5
CDR3aa: CASSRRTGRETQYF
CDR3nt: TGTGCCAGCAGTCGACGGACAGGGAGGGAGACCCAGTACTTC

d_gene: -
v_gene: TRBV30
abundance: -
j_gene: TRBJ1-1
CDR3aa: CAWDRMNTEAFF
CDR3nt: TGTGCCTGGGACAGAATGAACACTGAAGCTTTCTTT

d_gene: -
v_gene: TRBV5-1
abundance: -
j_gene: TRBJ2-1
CDR3aa: CASSAQGNEQFF
CDR3nt: TGCGCCAGCAGCGCGCAGGGTAATGAGCAGTTCTTC

d_gene: -
v_gene: TRBV9
abundance: -
j_gene: TRBJ2-2
CDR3aa: CASRPSGANTGELFF
CDR3nt: TGTGCCAGCAGGCCCTCAGGGGCGAACACCGGGGAGCTGTTTTTT

d_gene: TRBD2
v_gene: TRBV9
abundance: -
j_gene: TRBJ2-3
CDR3aa: CASSIYSGGTDTQYF
CDR3nt: TGTGCCAGCAGCATTTACAGCGGGGGCACAGATACGCAGTATTTT

d_gene: -
v_gene: TRBV15
abundance: -
j_gene: TRBJ2-2
CDR3aa: CATSRDPTGNTGELFF
CDR3nt: TGTGCCACCAGCAGAGACCCTACGGGAAACACCGGGGAGCTGTTTTTT

d_gene: TRBD2
v_gene: TRBV7-8
abundance: -
j_gene: TRBJ2-3
CDR3aa: CASLPGLAGVINTQYF
CDR3nt: TGTGCCAGCTTACCAGGACTAGCGGGAGTTATAAATACGCAGTATTTT

d_gene: -
v_gene: TRBV19
abundance: -
j_gene: TRBJ1-4
CDR3aa: CASSMAWTNEKLFF
CDR3nt: TGTGCCAGTAGTATGGCCTGGACAAATGAAAAACTGTTTTTT

d_gene: -
v_gene: TRBV6-2/TRBV6-3
abundance: -
j_gene: TRBJ2-1
CDR3aa: CASSYFPGREQFF
CDR3nt: TGTGCCAGCAGTTATTTCCCAGGTCGGGAGCAGTTCTTC

d_gene: -
v_gene: TRBV18
abundance: -
j_gene: TRBJ2-5
CDR3aa: CASSPPPGTKETQYF
CDR3nt: TGTGCCAGCTCACCCCCCCCCGGAACTAAAGAGACCCAGTACTTC

d_gene: TRBD1
v_gene: TRBV15
abundance: -
j_gene: TRBJ1-1
CDR3aa: CATSRDRDRDTEAFF
CDR3nt: TGTGCCACCAGCAGAGATCGGGACAGGGACACTGAAGCTTTCTTT

d_gene: -
v_gene: TRBV7-2
abundance: once
j_gene: TRBJ1-5
CDR3aa: CASSATRNQPQHF
CDR3nt: TGTGCCAGCAGCGCAACGAGGAATCAGCCCCAGCATTTT

d_gene: TRBD2
v_gene: TRBV6-2/TRBV6-3
abundance: -
j_gene: TRBJ2-3
CDR3aa: CASSYRGLAGADTQYF
CDR3nt: TGTGCCAGCAGTTACAGGGGACTAGCGGGAGCCGATACGCAGTATTTT

d_gene: TRBD1
v_gene: TRBV6-5
abundance: -
j_gene: TRBJ1-5
CDR3aa: CASSSRGFQPQHF
CDR3nt: TGTGCCAGCAGCTCCAGGGGGTTTCAGCCCCAGCATTTT

d_gene: TRBD2
v_gene: TRBV5-1
abundance: -
j_gene: TRBJ2-3
CDR3aa: CASSLLVAGTDTQYF
CDR3nt: TGCGCCAGCAGCTTGCTTGTAGCGGGAACAGATACGCAGTATTTT

d_gene: -
v_gene: TRBV7-2
abundance: -
j_gene: TRBJ1-3
CDR3aa: CASSLSTVSSGNTIYF
CDR3nt: TGTGCCAGCAGCTTAAGTACAGTCTCCTCTGGAAACACCATATATTTT

d_gene: TRBD2
v_gene: TRBV7-3
abundance: once
j_gene: TRBJ2-3
CDR3aa: CASSSGLAGATTDTQYF
CDR3nt: TGTGCCAGCAGCTCAGGACTAGCGGGGGCCACCACAGATACGCAGTATTTT

d_gene: TRBD1
v_gene: TRBV7-9
abundance: few
j_gene: TRBJ1-2
CDR3aa: CASSLGGTDYGYTF
CDR3nt: TGTGCCAGCAGCTTAGGGGGGACAGACTATGGCTACACCTTC

d_gene: TRBD1
v_gene: TRBV12-3/TRBV12-4
abundance: -
j_gene: TRBJ1-3
CDR3aa: CASSWDSYTIYF
CDR3nt: TGTGCCAGCAGTTGGGACAGTTACACCATATATTTT

d_gene: -
v_gene: TRBV6-5
abundance: -
j_gene: TRBJ2-7
CDR3aa: CASSYSPGLTYEQYF
CDR3nt: TGTGCCAGCAGTTACTCTCCGGGACTCACCTACGAGCAGTACTTC

d_gene: TRBD2
v_gene: TRBV11-2
abundance: -
j_gene: TRBJ2-2
CDR3aa: CASSPLAGGGAGELFF
CDR3nt: TGTGCCAGCAGCCCATTAGCGGGGGGAGGCGCCGGGGAGCTGTTTTTT